This T cell receptor beta chain emerged from a study of OX40 agonist ivuxolimab in advanced cancers. Using immunoSEQ multiplex PCR, the repertoire was profiled, and TCRdb retains in-frame clones only, with some absent. The table records about 80,000 clones, 88% of them present only once. CDR1 SQVTM and CDR2 ANQGSEA come from the germline V gene. V lost 6 bases and J lost 4, with 13 bases in between. The CDR3 is made up of 12 amino acids. The TCR originated in an adult with an advanced solid tumor such as melanoma, head and neck, liver or kidney cancer. The chain uses TRBV29-1 and TRBJ2-7; the D gene is possibly TRBD1 (5 bases). Here the sequenced sample was CD4+ or CD8+ T cells sorted from blood, taken in a trial of the OX40 agonist ivuxolimab. CDR3 loop: CSVADSVYEQYF. The CDR3 nucleotides are TGCAGCGTCGCCGACAGCGTATACGAGCAGTACTTC.